The 14 T cell receptor beta chains given below trace back to one sample, sequenced in a study of metastatic and nonmetastatic thyroid tumors. No treatment of any kind had been given to any patient before thyroid surgery. TCRdb re-analyzed the PCR reads using MiXCR. The sample has 70,000 or so clones; 14% are singletons. Sequenced: blood. These receptors all come from a male donor with papillary thyroid cancer or a benign thyroid nodule (not recorded which). Some clones in this sample may be carry-over from other donors' samples.

Remarks on this clone: A much larger clone lies one base from this, so it may be a read error. The V call is TRBV30, the J call TRBJ1-5; TRBD1 agrees at 12 bases. The CDR3 contains 15 residues. The junction had 9 bases not matched to a gene; V was cut back by 5 bases and J by 7 bases. Germline V gives CDR1 GTSNPN, CDR2 SVGIG (reference sequence). The DNA for the CDR3 is TGTGCCTGGGAATTATACGGGACAGGGGGCCAGCCCCAGCATTTT. Its protein is CAWELYGTGGQPQHF. Drawing the rest from reference TRBV30 and TRBJ1-5, the complete variable domain is SQTIHQWPATLVQPVGSPLSLECTVEGTSNPNLYWYRQAAGRGLQLLFYSVGIGQISSEVPQNLSASRPQDRQFILSSKKLLLSDSGFYLCAWELYGTGGQPQHFGDGTRLSIL.

This clone was counted at least ten times. This CDR3 reads CASTGTVYEQYF. The DNA of the CDR3 is TGTGCCAGCACCGGGACAGTTTACGAGCAGTACTTC. This rearrangement joins TRBV2 to TRBJ2-7, with 7 bases aligning to TRBD1. J was trimmed by 4 bases and V by 7 bases; bases with no gene match: 4. Per the germline V gene, CDR1 is SNHLY and CDR2 is FYNNEI. This CDR3 contains 12 residues.

In its sample, this clone was seen many times. J is TRBJ2-5 and V is TRBV5-1, with 8 positions matching TRBD1. The V and J ends lost 1 base and 6 bases, in that order; junction bases with no gene match: 5. Germline loops: CDR1 SGHRS, CDR2 YFSETQ. This CDR3 has 14 amino acids. The CDR3 is CASSLTGGSKTQYF. In nucleotides, the CDR3 is TGCGCCAGCAGCTTGACAGGGGGTTCGAAGACCCAGTACTTC.

V gene TRBV2 combines with J gene TRBJ2-3; TRBD2 agrees at 11 bases. This CDR3 has 16 residues. Germline loops: CDR1 SNHLY, CDR2 FYNNEI. With 5 bases clipped from V and 0 bases from J, the junction kept 4 bases outside the gene matches. CDR3 sequence: CASSRGTSGSTDTQYF. The CDR3 bases are TGTGCCAGCAGTCGGGGGACTAGCGGCAGCACAGATACGCAGTATTTT.

Remarks on this clone: One junction end does not reproduce the germline sequence, and a read error may be involved. The V gene is TRBV20-1, the J gene TRBJ1-1, with TRBD1 as a possible D gene (6 bases). The CDR3 totals 14 residues. The germline V gene has CDR1 DFQATT and CDR2 SNEGSKA (reference sequence). CDR3 DNA sequence: TGCAGTGCTAGAACACTTACAGGGAACACTGAAGCTTTATTT. It yields the protein CSARTLTGNTEALF.

The table lists this clone with many counts. The J gene is TRBJ2-7, the V gene TRBV5-6, with D possibly being TRBD1 (6 bases). This CDR3 has 14 residues. V was trimmed by 4 bases and J by 5 bases, leaving 16 bases between them. Germline CDR1 SGHDT, CDR2 YYEEEE. The CDR3 bases are TGTGCCAGCAGCGGTCCGGGACAAAGTCACGAGCAGTACTTC. Its translation: CASSGPGQSHEQYF.

This clone was counted many times. J is TRBJ2-1 and V is TRBV7-6; tentatively, D is TRBD2 (6 bases). CDR1 is SGHVS and CDR2 is FNYEAQ in the germline V gene. CDR3 size: 13 residues. V was pared by 6 bases and J by 13 bases, with 19 bases between. CDR3: CASSYAPGTHQFF. DNA for the CDR3: TGTGCCAGCAGTTACGCTCCCGGGACTCATCAGTTCTTC.

This clone was detected ten times or more. The rearrangement links TRBV20-1 to TRBJ2-1; D not resolved. The germline gives CDR1 DFQATT, CDR2 SNEGSKA (reference sequence). The CDR3 runs 10 residues. Trimming left V 8 bases short and J 7 bases short, with 9 bases between. CDR3 nucleotides: TGCAGTATCATGGGGAATGAGCAGTTCTTC. Amino acids: CSIMGNEQFF.

The V and J genes are TRBV9 and TRBJ2-1; D not certain. This CDR3 has 14 residues. V lost 6 bases, J lost 0 bases, and 10 bases lay in between. Germline CDR1 reads SGDLS; CDR2 reads YYNGEE. CDR3: CASTNEPSYNEQFF. CDR3 nucleotides: TGTGCCAGCACAAACGAGCCCTCCTACAATGAGCAGTTCTTC.

This clone was found a few times. A much larger clone differs by one base, so this may be a read error. This chain links TRBV29-1 with TRBJ2-3; a possible D gene is TRBD1 (5 bases). The CDR3 extends over 13 amino acids. Germline V gene sequence: CDR1 SQVTM, CDR2 ANQGSEA. V was shortened by 4 bases and J by 6 bases, with 14 bases between the two germline ends. The CDR3 DNA sequence: TGCAGCGTTGGTGCAGGGCCGACGGATACGCAGTATTTT. Translation: CSVGAGPTDTQYF.

This chain uses TRBV28 with TRBJ1-1; no clear D. The V end lost 3 bases, the J end lost 7 bases, and 12 bases lay between the germline ends. The germline V gene has CDR1 MDHEN and CDR2 SYDVKM. The CDR3 is made up of 13 amino acids. As DNA, the CDR3 is TGTGCCAGCAGTTTGGGAGGGTGGAATGAAGCTTTCTTT. This gives the protein CASSLGGWNEAFF. The entire variable domain, with the rest obtained from reference TRBV28 and TRBJ1-1, is as follows: DVKVTQSSRYLVKRTGEKVFLECVQDMDHENMFWYRQDPGLGLRLIYFSYDVKMKEKGDIPEGYSVSREKKERFSLILESASTNQTSMYLCASSLGGWNEAFFGQGTRLTVV.

This clone was counted ten times or more. The chain uses TRBV6-1 and TRBJ2-5; 13 nucleotides agree with TRBD2. This CDR3 has 16 amino acids. Germline V gene lookup returns CDR1 MNHNS and CDR2 SASEGT. V gave up 6 bases and J gave up 4 bases; unmatched junction bases: 8. For the CDR3, the DNA is TGTGCCAGCAGGGATTGGACTAGCGGGAGAGCAGAGACCCAGTACTTC. Its translation is CASRDWTSGRAETQYF.

This sequence joins TRBV10-3 and TRBJ1-1; a possible D gene is TRBD1 (5 bases). This CDR3 is built from 15 residues. Germline CDR1 and CDR2: ENHRY and SYGVKD. The V and J ends lost 0 bases and 2 bases respectively, with 10 bases between them. CDR3 nucleotides: TGTGCCATCAGTGAGTCGTGGGACGGTAACACTGAAGCTTTCTTT. This encodes CAISESWDGNTEAFF.

This clone was seen repeatedly, ten times or more. The chain carries TRBV5-6 and TRBJ1-1; 10 nucleotides agree with TRBD1. The CDR3 runs to 16 residues. The V and J ends lost 2 bases and 3 bases, in that order; junction bases with no gene match: 7. Germline loops: CDR1 SGHDT, CDR2 YYEEEE. CDR3 in amino acids: CASSLPGTGVDTEAFF. The CDR3 bases are TGTGCCAGCAGCTTACCCGGGACAGGGGTGGACACTGAAGCTTTCTTT.